This entry is about one TCR beta chain. This record comes from a study of control samples from healthy donors and cancer patients. The CDR3 totals 16 residues. V shed 1 base and J shed 5 bases, with 17 bases lying between them. CDR1 and CDR2 (germline): LNHNV, YYDKDF (reference sequence). Clones were read by immunoSEQ multiplex PCR, and TCRdb kept only the in-frame ones, dropping some. The table records about 120,000 clones, about 86% of them present only once. The TCR comes from a man aged 25 to 40 in good health. The rearrangement uses TRBV15 and TRBJ2-5, with D possibly TRBD1 on 5 matching bases. The sample was blood. CDR3 region: CATSRGGRFVGETQYF. The CDR3 nucleotides read TGTGCCACCAGCAGAGGGGGCAGGTTTGTGGGGGAGACCCAGTACTTC.